This TCR beta chain is from a study of T cell responses to AZD1222 COVID-19 vaccine. In the case of this clone: Its antigen remains unknown.

Some clones are missing from TCRdb's copy, which holds only in-frame ones; the method was immunoSEQ multiplex PCR. Of under 150,000 clones listed, around 89% are singletons. The study's findings and limits: Baseline serostatus was positive in only a handful of AZD1222 recipients. Repertoires were sampled only after the peak T cell response. Donors skewed white British and female; clonal diversity was possibly underestimated.

This receptor was taken from an adult in good health. The sequencing used peripheral blood, collected on day 0 of MenACWY control vaccination.

The CDR3, as DNA: TGTGCCAGCAGTACTAGCGCCTCCTACGAGCAGTACTTC. This codes for CASSTSASYEQYF. The rearrangement joins TRBV12-3 or TRBV12-4 to TRBJ2-7; 7 bases agree with TRBD2. CDR3 length equals 13 residues. After removal of 5 bases from V and 0 bases from J, the junction contained 1 base not matched to a gene.